Below are 16 T cell receptor beta chains sequenced from a single sample in a study of T cell repertoires in cytomegalovirus infection (dated by TCRdb to the late 2010s). The data were produced on an Illumina HiSeq 1500. The public reads were reprocessed in TCRdb via fastp at Q25 and MiXCR, keeping in-frame beta chains. Records with the same CDR3 protein are collapsed into one entry carrying the most frequent genes and DNA. For this sample there are about 470,000 distinct CDR3 sequences; roughly 42% appear just once. About 39% of the sample belongs to the ten largest clones. Antigens of these TCRs are unknown. The treatment or condition label of this sample denotes: in vitro stimulation with specific CMV peptide epitopes to enrich CMV-specific T cells. Material: cultured PBMCs, obtained from culture after CMV antigen stimulation. Receptor source: a human donor in good health (CMV status not recorded). Some clones in this sample may be carry-over from other donors' samples.

The chain couples TRBV7-9 to TRBJ2-3; TRBD2 might be the D (6 bases). Germline V CDR1 and CDR2: SEHNR, FQNEAQ (reference sequence). The CDR3 loop spans 13 amino acids. The ends were cut back, 5 bases at V and 12 bases at J, with 18 bases in the middle. Written as DNA, the CDR3 is TGTGCCAGCAGCGGAGGGGCGGGAACGCTCCAGTATTTT. Its translation: CASSGGAGTLQYF. Together with reference TRBV7-9 and TRBJ2-3, the CDR3 gives the full variable domain: DTGVSQNPRHKITKRGQNVTFRCDPISEHNRLYWYRQTLGQGPEFLTYFQNEAQLEKSRLLSDRFSAERPKGSFSTLEIQRTEQGDSAMYLCASSGGAGTLQYFGPGTRLTVL.

This chain links TRBV6-2 or TRBV6-3 with TRBJ2-4, with 15 bases aligning to TRBD2. Germline loops: CDR1 MNHEY, CDR2 SVGEGT. The CDR3 has 18 residues. With V trimmed by 7 bases and J by 1 base, 8 bases remained unmatched. CDR3 sequence reads: CASTGLAGGSKAKNIQYF. The DNA of the CDR3 is TGTGCCAGCACAGGACTAGCGGGGGGGAGTAAGGCCAAAAACATTCAGTACTTC.

The chain joins TRBV5-4 to TRBJ2-1; 9 nucleotides align to TRBD2. The CDR3 has 16 amino acids. V lost 4 bases to trimming and J lost 10 bases; unmatched junction nucleotides: 15. Germline-derived CDR1 and CDR2 are SGHNT and YYREEE (reference sequence). CDR3 DNA: TGTGCCAGCAGCCCCGTAGTAGCGGGAGCGAGTGGAGAGCAGTTCTTC. Residues: CASSPVVAGASGEQFF.

Only a few counts were recorded for this clonotype. J is TRBJ1-2 and V is TRBV7-8; no reliable D call. The germline V and J ends were trimmed by 2 bases and 4 bases, with 17 bases remaining between them. CDR1 SGHVS and CDR2 FQNEAQ come from the germline V gene. The CDR3 length is 16 residues. CDR3 sequence: CASSLRSGEESYGYTF. The DNA for the CDR3 is TGTGCCAGCAGCTTAAGGTCTGGGGAGGAGAGCTATGGCTACACCTTC.

The V and J genes are TRBV27 and TRBJ2-3, with TRBD2 as a possible D gene (6 bases). V lost 4 bases and J lost 0, with 11 bases in between. CDR3 length equals 15 residues. Germline CDR1 is MNHEY and CDR2 is SMNVEV (reference sequence). The CDR3 reads CASSYGGVSTDTQYF. In nucleotides, the CDR3 is TGTGCCAGCAGTTATGGAGGGGTAAGCACAGATACGCAGTATTTT.

V usage is TRBV5-1 and J usage is TRBJ2-1; D tentatively fits TRBD1 or TRBD2 (5 bases each). Germline assignment: CDR1 SGHRS and CDR2 YFSETQ. This CDR3 contains 16 residues. Trimming took 0 bases from V and 6 from J, leaving 16 bases between them. DNA for the CDR3: TGCGCCAGCAGCTTGGCCGGGACGGCATCGGGCAATGAGCAGTTCTTC. Protein: CASSLAGTASGNEQFF.

The chain uses TRBV7-2 and TRBJ2-3; the D gene is possibly TRBD2 (5 bases). Trimming took 5 bases from V and 0 from J, leaving 15 bases between them. CDR3 length equals 16 residues. Germline assignment: CDR1 SGHTA and CDR2 FQGNSA. The CDR3 DNA is TGTGCCAGCAGCATCGGACTGGGTATGAGCACAGATACGCAGTATTTT. This sequence encodes CASSIGLGMSTDTQYF. The complete variable domain, with remaining parts taken from reference TRBV7-2 and TRBJ2-3, reads GAGVSQSPSNKVTEKGKDVELRCDPISGHTALYWYRQSLGQGLEFLIYFQGNSAPDKSGLPSDRFSAERTGGSVSTLTIQRTQQEDSAVYLCASSIGLGMSTDTQYFGPGTRLTVL.

This chain links TRBV4-2 with TRBJ2-1, with 11 bases matching TRBD2. Germline assignment: CDR1 LGHNA and CDR2 YNFKEQ. This CDR3 contains 15 residues. With V trimmed by 3 bases and J by 8 bases, 6 bases remained unmatched. In DNA, the CDR3 is TGTGCCAGCAGCCAGGGAACTAGCGGGGGCGATGAGCAGTTCTTC. This translates into CASSQGTSGGDEQFF.

The chain links TRBV11-3 to TRBJ2-6; tentatively, D is TRBD1 or TRBD2 (5 bases each). The CDR3 length is 19 residues. The germline gives CDR1 SGHNT, CDR2 YENEEA. Between the trimmed V and J ends, which lost 5 bases and 3 bases, there was a span of 23 bases. In DNA, the CDR3 is TGTGCCAGCAGCCCAGGTGGGGGTTTCGGGTCGGATGGGGCCAACGTCCTGACTTTC. Its protein is CASSPGGGFGSDGANVLTF.

The gene calls are TRBV20-1 and TRBJ2-3, with TRBD2 matching 8 bases. Trimming at V came to 3 bases and at J to 2 bases, leaving 13 bases not matched to a gene. The CDR3 length is 17 residues. Germline lookup yields CDR1 DFQATT and CDR2 SNEGSKA (reference sequence). CDR3 protein: CSASLAGSVDHTDTQYF. The CDR3 DNA reads TGCAGTGCTAGCCTAGCGGGCTCAGTGGATCACACAGATACGCAGTATTTT.

This clonotype was recorded many times. The chain couples TRBV15 to TRBJ2-7, with 9 bases that match TRBD1. Unmatched junction bases numbered 1, after V lost 0 bases and J lost 4 bases. CDR1 and CDR2 (germline): LNHNV, YYDKDF (reference sequence). The length of the CDR3 is 14 residues. CDR3 sequence: CATSREQGAYEQYF. CDR3 in DNA: TGTGCCACCAGCAGAGAACAGGGGGCATACGAGCAGTACTTC.

This clonotype was observed a handful of times. In DNA, the CDR3 is TGTGCCAGCTCACCGTCCGGCGGCCAGCCCCAGCATTTT. Translated, it gives CASSPSGGQPQHF. The chain uses TRBV18 and TRBJ1-5; D is ambiguous. Germline values: CDR1 KGHSH, CDR2 LQKENI. Trimming took 3 bases from V and 7 from J, leaving 10 bases between them. The CDR3 runs 13 residues.

V gene TRBV28 combines with J gene TRBJ1-5, with a tentative D call TRBD1 (6 bases). V gave up 5 bases and J gave up 4 bases, with 15 bases separating them. Germline CDR1 MDHEN, CDR2 SYDVKM. CDR3 size: 15 residues. CDR3 DNA sequence: TGTGCCAGCAGTACAACAGGGCTCGGTAATCAGCCCCAGCATTTT. It codes for CASSTTGLGNQPQHF.

This clonotype was counted only a few times. The gene calls are TRBV7-6 and TRBJ1-6, with TRBD1 matching over 7 bases. V lost 4 bases and J lost 4; bases outside the gene matches: 4. Germline loops: CDR1 SGHVS, CDR2 FNYEAQ. This CDR3 comprises 15 residues. The CDR3 DNA follows: TGTGCCAGCAGCTCTAGACAGGGATATAATTCACCCCTCCACTTT. Translation gives CASSSRQGYNSPLHF. Together with reference TRBV7-6 and TRBJ1-6, the CDR3 gives the full variable domain: GAGVSQSPRYKVTKRGQDVALRCDPISGHVSLYWYRQALGQGPEFLTYFNYEAQQDKSGLPNDRFSAERPEGSISTLTIQRTEQRDSAMYRCASSSRQGYNSPLHFGNGTRLTVT.

The chain couples TRBV12-3 or TRBV12-4 to TRBJ2-2; D gene unclear. The length of the CDR3 is 12 residues. The CDR3 spells CASLFITGELFF. CDR3 bases: TGTGCGTCGCTTTTTATCACCGGGGAGCTGTTTTTT.

This clonotype was observed a few times. The chain is built from TRBV11-2 and TRBJ1-2; 9 nucleotides align to TRBD1. Germline loops: CDR1 SGHAT, CDR2 FQNNGV. Unmatched junction bases numbered 11, after V lost 4 bases and J lost 8 bases. The CDR3 runs to 15 residues. In DNA, the CDR3 is TGTGCCAGCAGCTCGCCGGGACAGGGAGTTGAGGGCTACACCTTC. It translates to CASSSPGQGVEGYTF.